The present TCR beta chain was sequenced within a study of cytomegalovirus exposure and HLA in healthy donors. On the study more broadly: Roughly 180 million T cells yielded under 130 million unique TCR beta sequences in earlier analysis.

Use of 60 Vbeta and 13 Jbeta primers characterized the PCR. This table comes from immunoSEQ multiplex PCR, and its TCRdb copy is limited to in-frame clones, with some not included. The table has about 180,000 clones, roughly 85% seen once. General study results and limits: Later analysis showed most CMV-associated TCR beta chains appearing HLA-restricted.

On this clone itself: The antigen remains unidentified.

This CDR3 region has 16 residues. This clonotype originated in a boy under 10 years old in good health and CMV-seronegative. Sequenced: PBMCs. The chain links TRBV21-1 to TRBJ2-5; the table's D call, TRBD2, has no DNA check behind it. TRBV21-1 is described as a pseudogene. In DNA form, the CDR3 reads TGTGTGGAGCGGGAACCGACTACCTCCTTCAAAGAGACCCAGTACTTC. It translates to CVEREPTTSFKETQYF.